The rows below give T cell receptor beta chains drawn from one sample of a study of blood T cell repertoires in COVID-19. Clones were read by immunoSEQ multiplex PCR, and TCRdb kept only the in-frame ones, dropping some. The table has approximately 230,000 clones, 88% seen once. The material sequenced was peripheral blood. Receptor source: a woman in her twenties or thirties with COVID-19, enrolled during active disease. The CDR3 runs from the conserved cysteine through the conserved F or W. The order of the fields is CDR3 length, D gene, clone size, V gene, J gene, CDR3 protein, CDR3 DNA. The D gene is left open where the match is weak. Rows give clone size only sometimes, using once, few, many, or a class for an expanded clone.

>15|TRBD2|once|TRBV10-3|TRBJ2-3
CAIRPTGGGTDTQYF
TGTGCCATCAGGCCCACGGGGGGAGGCACAGATACGCAGTATTTT
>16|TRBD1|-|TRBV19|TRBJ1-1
CASSLGTGAPNTEAFF
TGTGCCAGTAGTCTCGGGACAGGGGCGCCGAACACTGAAGCTTTCTTT
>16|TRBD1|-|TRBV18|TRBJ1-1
CASSPRAGQMNTEAFF
TGTGCCAGCTCACCACGTGCGGGACAGATGAACACTGAAGCTTTCTTT
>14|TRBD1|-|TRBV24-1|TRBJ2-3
CATSNRGSGDTQYF
TGTGCCACCAGTAACAGGGGATCAGGAGATACGCAGTATTTT
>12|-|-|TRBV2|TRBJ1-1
CASSPGATEAFF
TGTGCCTCTTCTCCAGGGGCGACTGAAGCTTTCTTT
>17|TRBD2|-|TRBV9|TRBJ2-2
CASGFGLAGVMSGELFF
TGTGCCAGCGGTTTTGGGCTAGCGGGGGTCATGAGCGGGGAGCTGTTTTTT
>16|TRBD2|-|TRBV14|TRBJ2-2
CASSRKGLAYSGELFF
TGTGCCAGCAGCCGGAAGGGACTAGCATATTCCGGGGAGCTGTTTTTT
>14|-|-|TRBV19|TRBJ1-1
CASSIGWGETEAFF
TGTGCCAGTAGTATCGGGTGGGGGGAGACTGAAGCTTTCTTT
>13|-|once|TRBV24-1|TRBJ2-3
CATSARGGDTQYF
TGTGCCACCAGTGCCCGTGGAGGAGATACGCAGTATTTT
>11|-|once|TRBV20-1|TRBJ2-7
CSARDIYEQYF
TGCAGTGCTAGGGACATCTACGAGCAGTACTTC
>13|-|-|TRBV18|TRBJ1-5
CASSGESNQPQHF
TGTGCCAGCTCAGGGGAGAGCAATCAGCCCCAGCATTTT
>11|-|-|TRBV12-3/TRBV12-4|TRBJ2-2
CASMSRGELFF
TGTGCCAGCATGAGCCGCGGGGAGCTGTTTTTT
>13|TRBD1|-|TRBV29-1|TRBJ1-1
CSVPGQGAPEAFF
TGCAGCGTTCCGGGACAGGGGGCTCCTGAAGCTTTCTTT
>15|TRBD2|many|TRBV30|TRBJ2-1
CAWSRLQAGGAEQFF
TGTGCCTGGAGCAGACTACAGGCGGGAGGGGCTGAGCAGTTCTTC
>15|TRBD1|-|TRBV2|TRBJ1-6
CASSTGQGVTTPLHF
TGTGCCAGCAGCACGGGACAGGGGGTTACAACACCCCTCCACTTT
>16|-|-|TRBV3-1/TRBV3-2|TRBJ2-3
CASSQQGQGGTDTQYF
TGTGCCAGCAGCCAACAGGGGCAAGGGGGCACAGATACGCAGTATTTT
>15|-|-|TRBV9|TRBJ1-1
CASSVVADWSTEAFF
TGTGCCAGCAGCGTAGTGGCGGACTGGAGCACTGAAGCTTTCTTT
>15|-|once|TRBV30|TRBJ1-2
CAWSVRRAVNYGYTF
TGTGCCTGGAGTGTTCGGAGAGCCGTTAACTATGGCTACACCTTC
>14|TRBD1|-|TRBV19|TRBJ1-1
CASSGGTGGTEAFF
TGTGCCAGTAGTGGGGGGACAGGGGGAACTGAAGCTTTCTTT
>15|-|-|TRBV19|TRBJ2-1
CASSMVNNVADEQFF
TGTGCCAGTAGTATGGTGAACAACGTGGCGGATGAGCAGTTCTTC
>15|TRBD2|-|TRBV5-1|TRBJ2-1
CASSAGTSGYNEQFF
TGCGCCAGCAGCGCCGGGACTAGCGGCTACAATGAGCAGTTCTTC
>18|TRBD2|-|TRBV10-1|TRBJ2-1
CASSESGTSGGSYNEQFF
TGCGCCAGCAGTGAGTCGGGGACTAGCGGGGGCTCCTACAATGAGCAGTTCTTC
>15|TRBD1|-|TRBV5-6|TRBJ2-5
CASSLDRGHQETQYF
TGTGCCAGCAGCTTGGACAGGGGCCACCAAGAGACCCAGTACTTC
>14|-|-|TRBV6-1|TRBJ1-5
CASSEPYSNQPQHF
TGTGCCAGCAGTGAACCTTATAGCAATCAGCCCCAGCATTTT